This T cell receptor (beta chain) was retrieved from a study of blood T cell repertoires in COVID-19. On the study more broadly: The United States, Italy and Spain were the sources of the acute and convalescent COVID-19 samples. Sources were T cells, B-cell-depleted T cells, or PBMCs; the material itself was cDNA or gDNA.

The CDR3 has 14 amino acids. Germline-derived CDR1 and CDR2 are SGHKS and YYEKEE (reference sequence). The trim removed 4 bases at V and 5 bases at J, leaving 7 bases unmatched. This clone was counted a single time. In the original analysis: Estimated nucleated cell counts came from reference gene primer amplification. Assay: immunoSEQ multiplex PCR; the TCRdb copy retains only in-frame clones and omits some. That table furnishes V, J and clone size, whereas the DNA furnished D and trimming. The table records 110,000 to 150,000 clones, 70% to 90% of them present only once. This chain joins TRBV5-5 and TRBJ2-5, with 8 bases identical to TRBD1. The TCR comes from a man aged 50-59 years with acute or convalescent COVID-19. Material for sequencing was peripheral blood. The chain's CDR3 is CASSQTGGRETQYF. The CDR3 coding sequence is TGTGCCAGCAGCCAAACAGGGGGGAGGGAGACCCAGTACTTC.